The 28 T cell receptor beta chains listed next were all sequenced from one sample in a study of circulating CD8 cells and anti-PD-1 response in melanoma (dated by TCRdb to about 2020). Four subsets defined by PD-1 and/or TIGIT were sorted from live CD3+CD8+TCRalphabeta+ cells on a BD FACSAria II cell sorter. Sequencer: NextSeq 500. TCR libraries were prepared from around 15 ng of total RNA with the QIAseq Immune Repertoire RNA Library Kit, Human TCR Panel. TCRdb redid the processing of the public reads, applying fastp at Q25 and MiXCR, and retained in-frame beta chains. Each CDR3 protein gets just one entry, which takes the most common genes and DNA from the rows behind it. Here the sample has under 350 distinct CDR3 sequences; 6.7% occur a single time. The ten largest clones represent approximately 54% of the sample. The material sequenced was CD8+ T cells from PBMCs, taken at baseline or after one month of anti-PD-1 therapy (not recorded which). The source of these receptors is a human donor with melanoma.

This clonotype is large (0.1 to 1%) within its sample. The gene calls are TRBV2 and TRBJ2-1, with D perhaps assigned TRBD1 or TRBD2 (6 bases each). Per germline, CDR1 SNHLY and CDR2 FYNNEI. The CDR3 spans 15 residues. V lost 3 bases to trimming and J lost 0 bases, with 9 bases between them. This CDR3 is CASSDPGASYNEQFF. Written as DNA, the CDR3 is TGTGCCAGCAGTGATCCGGGGGCCTCCTACAATGAGCAGTTCTTC.

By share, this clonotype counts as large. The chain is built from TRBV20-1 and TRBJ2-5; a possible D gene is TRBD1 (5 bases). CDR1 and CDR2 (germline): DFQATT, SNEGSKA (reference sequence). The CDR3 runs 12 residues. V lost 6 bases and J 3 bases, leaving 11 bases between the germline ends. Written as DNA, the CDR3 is TGCAGTGCCCAGGGTGCGGAAGAGACCCAGTACTTC. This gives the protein CSAQGAEETQYF.

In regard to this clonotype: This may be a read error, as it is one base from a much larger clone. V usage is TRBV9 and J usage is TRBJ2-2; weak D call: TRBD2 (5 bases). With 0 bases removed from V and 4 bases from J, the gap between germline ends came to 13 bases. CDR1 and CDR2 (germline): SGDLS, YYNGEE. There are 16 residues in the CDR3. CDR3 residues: CASSVDRDSSTGELFF. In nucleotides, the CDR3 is TGTGCCAGCAGCGTAGATCGGGATTCGAGCACCGGGGAGCTGTTTTTT.

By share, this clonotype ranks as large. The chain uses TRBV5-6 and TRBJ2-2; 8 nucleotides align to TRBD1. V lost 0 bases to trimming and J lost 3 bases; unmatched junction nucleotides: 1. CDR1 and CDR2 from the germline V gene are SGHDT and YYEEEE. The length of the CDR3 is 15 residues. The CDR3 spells CASSLVQGDTGELFF. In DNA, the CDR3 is TGTGCCAGCAGCTTGGTACAGGGGGACACCGGGGAGCTGTTTTTT. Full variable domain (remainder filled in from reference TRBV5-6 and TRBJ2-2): DAGVTQSPTHLIKTRGQQVTLRCSPKSGHDTVSWYQQALGQGPQFIFQYYEEEERQRGNFPDRFSGHQFPNYSSELNVNALLLGDSALYLCASSLVQGDTGELFFGEGSRLTVL.

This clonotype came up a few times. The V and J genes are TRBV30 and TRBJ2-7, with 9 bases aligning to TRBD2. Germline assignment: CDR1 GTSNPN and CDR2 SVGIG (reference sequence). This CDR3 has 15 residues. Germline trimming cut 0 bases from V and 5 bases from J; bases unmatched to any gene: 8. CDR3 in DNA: TGTGCCTGGAGTGTATTGGCGGGGGGGAGAGACGAGCAGTACTTC. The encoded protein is CAWSVLAGGRDEQYF.

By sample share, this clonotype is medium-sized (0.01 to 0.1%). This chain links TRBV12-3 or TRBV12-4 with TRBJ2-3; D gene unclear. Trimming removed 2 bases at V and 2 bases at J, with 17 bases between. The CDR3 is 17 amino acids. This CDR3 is CASSLYSRQATTDTQYF. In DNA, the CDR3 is TGTGCCAGCAGTTTATACTCCAGGCAGGCTACCACAGATACGCAGTATTTT.

The CDR3 loop reads CASSPWTGGTNVLTF. Here the CDR3 DNA reads TGTGCCAGCAGCCCATGGACGGGGGGGACCAACGTCCTGACTTTC. The chain has TRBV14 and TRBJ2-6; 8 bases are shared with TRBD2. Per the germline V gene, CDR1 is SGHDN and CDR2 is FVKESK. V trimming: 4 bases; J trimming: 8 bases; junction bases outside the gene matches: 7. The CDR3 has 15 residues.

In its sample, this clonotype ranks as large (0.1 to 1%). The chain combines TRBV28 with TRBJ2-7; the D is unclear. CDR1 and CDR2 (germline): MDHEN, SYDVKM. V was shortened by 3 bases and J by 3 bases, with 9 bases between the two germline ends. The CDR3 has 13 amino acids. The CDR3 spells CASSLRGLYEQYF. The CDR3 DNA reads TGTGCCAGCAGTTTGCGAGGCCTCTACGAGCAGTACTTC.

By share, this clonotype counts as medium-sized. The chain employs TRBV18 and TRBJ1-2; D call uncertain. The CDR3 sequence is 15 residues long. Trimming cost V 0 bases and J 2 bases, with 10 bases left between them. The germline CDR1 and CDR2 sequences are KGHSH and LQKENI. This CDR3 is CASSPPGGMNYGYTF. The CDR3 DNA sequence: TGTGCCAGCTCACCACCGGGAGGGATGAACTATGGCTACACCTTC.

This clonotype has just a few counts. In nucleotides, the CDR3 is TGTGCCAGCAGTTCCAGGGGCTACGAGCAGTACTTC. Translating it yields CASSSRGYEQYF. The gene calls are TRBV27 and TRBJ2-7; D is possibly TRBD1 (6 bases). The CDR3 extends over 12 amino acids. Per the germline V gene, CDR1 is MNHEY and CDR2 is SMNVEV (reference sequence). V gave up 4 bases and J gave up 3 bases, with 7 bases separating them.

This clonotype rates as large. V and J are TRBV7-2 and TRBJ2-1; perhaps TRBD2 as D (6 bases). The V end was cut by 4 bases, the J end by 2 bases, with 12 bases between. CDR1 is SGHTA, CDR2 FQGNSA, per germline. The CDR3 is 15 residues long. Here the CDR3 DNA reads TGTGCCAGCAGCTCCGGCTCGGGGGCCTACAATGAGCAGTTCTTC. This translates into CASSSGSGAYNEQFF.

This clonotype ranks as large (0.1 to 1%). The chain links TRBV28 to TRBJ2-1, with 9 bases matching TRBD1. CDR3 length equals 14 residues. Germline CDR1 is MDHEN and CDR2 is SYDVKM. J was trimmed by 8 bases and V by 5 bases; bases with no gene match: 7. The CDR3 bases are TGTGCCAGCAGTGCAAAGACAGGGGGGGATGAGCAGTTCTTC. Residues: CASSAKTGGDEQFF.

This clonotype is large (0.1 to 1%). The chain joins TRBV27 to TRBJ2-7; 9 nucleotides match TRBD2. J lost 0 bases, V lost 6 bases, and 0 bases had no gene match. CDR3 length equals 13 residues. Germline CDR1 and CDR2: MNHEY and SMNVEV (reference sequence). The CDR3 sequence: CASRAGGSYEQYF. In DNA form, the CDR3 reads TGTGCCAGCAGAGCGGGGGGCTCCTACGAGCAGTACTTC.

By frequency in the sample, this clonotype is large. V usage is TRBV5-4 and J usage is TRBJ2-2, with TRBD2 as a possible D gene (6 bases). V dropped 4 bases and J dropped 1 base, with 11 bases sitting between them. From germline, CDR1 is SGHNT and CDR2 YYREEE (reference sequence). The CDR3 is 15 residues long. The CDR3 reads CASSPPGGNTGELFF. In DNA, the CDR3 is TGTGCCAGCAGCCCCCCCGGGGGGAACACCGGGGAGCTGTTTTTT.

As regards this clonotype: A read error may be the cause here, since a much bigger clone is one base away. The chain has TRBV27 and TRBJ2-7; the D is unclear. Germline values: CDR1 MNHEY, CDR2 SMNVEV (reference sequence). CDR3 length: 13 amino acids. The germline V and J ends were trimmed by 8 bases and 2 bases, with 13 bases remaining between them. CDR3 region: CASRRTATYEQYF. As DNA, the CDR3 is TGTGCCAGCCGCCGGACGGCTACCTACGAGCAGTACTTC.

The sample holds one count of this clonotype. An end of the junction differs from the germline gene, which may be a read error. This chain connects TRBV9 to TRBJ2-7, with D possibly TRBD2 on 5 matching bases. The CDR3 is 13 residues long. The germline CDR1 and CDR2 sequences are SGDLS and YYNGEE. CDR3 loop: CASSAGFPDELYF. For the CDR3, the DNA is TGTGCCAGCAGCGCGGGATTCCCGGACGAGCTGTACTTC.

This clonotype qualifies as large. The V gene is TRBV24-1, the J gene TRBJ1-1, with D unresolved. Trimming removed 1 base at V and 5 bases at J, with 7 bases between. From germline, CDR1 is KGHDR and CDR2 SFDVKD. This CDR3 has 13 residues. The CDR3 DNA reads TGTGCCACCAGTGATTTCCCGGGAACTGAAGCTTTCTTT. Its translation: CATSDFPGTEAFF.

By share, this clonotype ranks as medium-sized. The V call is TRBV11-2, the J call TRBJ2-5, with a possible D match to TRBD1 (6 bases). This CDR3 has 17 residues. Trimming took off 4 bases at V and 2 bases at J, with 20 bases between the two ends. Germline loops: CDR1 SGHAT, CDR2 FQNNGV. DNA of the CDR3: TGTGCCAGCAGCTCACAGGGTCAGGGAATCGGGCAAGAGACCCAGTACTTC. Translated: CASSSQGQGIGQETQYF.

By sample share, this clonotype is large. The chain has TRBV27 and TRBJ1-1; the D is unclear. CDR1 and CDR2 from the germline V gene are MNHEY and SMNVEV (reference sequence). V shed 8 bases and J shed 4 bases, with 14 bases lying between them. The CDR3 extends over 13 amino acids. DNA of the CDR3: TGTGCCAGCCGACCACCGGGGATCACTGAAGCTTTCTTT. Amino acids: CASRPPGITEAFF.

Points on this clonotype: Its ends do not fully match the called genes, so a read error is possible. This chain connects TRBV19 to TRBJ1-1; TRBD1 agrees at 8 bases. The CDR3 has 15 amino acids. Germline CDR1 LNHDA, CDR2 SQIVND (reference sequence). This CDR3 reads CASSLWDTGGSEALF. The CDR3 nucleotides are TGTGCCAGTAGCCTTTGGGACACAGGGGGGTCTGAAGCTCTCTTT.

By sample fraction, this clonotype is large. The CDR3 bases are TGTGCCAGCAGTTTCCTAGGGCAGATGAACACCGGGGAGCTGTTTTTT. Translating gives CASSFLGQMNTGELFF. The chain recombines TRBV28 with TRBJ2-2; D is ambiguous. Trimming removed 3 bases at V and 1 base at J, with 12 bases between. The germline V gene has CDR1 MDHEN and CDR2 SYDVKM. CDR3 length: 16 residues.

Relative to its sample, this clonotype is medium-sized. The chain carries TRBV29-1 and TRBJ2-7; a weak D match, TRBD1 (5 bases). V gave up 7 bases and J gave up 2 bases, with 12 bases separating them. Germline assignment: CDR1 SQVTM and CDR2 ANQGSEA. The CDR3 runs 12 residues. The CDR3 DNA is TGCAGCGCCGAAGGGGAAACCTACGAGCAGTACTTC. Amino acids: CSAEGETYEQYF.

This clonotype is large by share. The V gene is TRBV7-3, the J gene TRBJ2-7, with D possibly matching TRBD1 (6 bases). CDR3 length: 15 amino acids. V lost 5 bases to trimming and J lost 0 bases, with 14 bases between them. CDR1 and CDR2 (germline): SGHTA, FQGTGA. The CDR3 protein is CASSQMDRSSYEQYF. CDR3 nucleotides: TGTGCCAGCAGCCAAATGGACAGAAGCTCCTACGAGCAGTACTTC.

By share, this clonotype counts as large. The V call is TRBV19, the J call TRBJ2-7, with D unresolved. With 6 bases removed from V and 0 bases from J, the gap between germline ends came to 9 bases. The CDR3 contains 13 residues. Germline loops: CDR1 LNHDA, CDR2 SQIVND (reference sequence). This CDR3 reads CASSSPSSYEQYF. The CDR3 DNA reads TGTGCCAGTAGCTCACCGAGCTCCTACGAGCAGTACTTC.

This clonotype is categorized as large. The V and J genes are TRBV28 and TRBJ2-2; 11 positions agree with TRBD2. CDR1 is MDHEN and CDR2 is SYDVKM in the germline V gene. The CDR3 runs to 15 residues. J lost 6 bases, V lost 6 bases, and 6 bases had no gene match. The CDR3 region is CASRKGLAVPGELFF. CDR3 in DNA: TGTGCCAGCAGGAAGGGACTAGCGGTCCCCGGGGAGCTGTTTTTT. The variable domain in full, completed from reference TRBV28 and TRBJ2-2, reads DVKVTQSSRYLVKRTGEKVFLECVQDMDHENMFWYRQDPGLGLRLIYFSYDVKMKEKGDIPEGYSVSREKKERFSLILESASTNQTSMYLCASRKGLAVPGELFFGEGSRLTVL.

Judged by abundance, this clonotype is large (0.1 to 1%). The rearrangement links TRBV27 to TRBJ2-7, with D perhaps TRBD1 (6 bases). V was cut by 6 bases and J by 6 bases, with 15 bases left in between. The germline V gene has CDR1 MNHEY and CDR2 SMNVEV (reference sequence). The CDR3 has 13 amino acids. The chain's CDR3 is CASRRTEDIEQYF. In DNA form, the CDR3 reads TGTGCCAGCAGGAGGACAGAGGATATCGAGCAGTACTTC.

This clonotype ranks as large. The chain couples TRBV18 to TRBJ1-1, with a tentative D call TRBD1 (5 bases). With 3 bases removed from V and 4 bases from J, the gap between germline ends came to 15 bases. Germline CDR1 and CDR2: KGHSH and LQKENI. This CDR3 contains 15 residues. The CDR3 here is CASSPAGYGVTEAFF. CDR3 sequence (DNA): TGTGCCAGCTCACCGGCAGGGTACGGGGTCACTGAAGCTTTCTTT.

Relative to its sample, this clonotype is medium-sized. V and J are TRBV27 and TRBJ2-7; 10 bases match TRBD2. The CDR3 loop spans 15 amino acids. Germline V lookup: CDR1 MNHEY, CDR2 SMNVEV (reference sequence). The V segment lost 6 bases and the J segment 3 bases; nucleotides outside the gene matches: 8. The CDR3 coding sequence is TGTGCCAGCAGCATAGCGGGAGGAGGGGACTACGAGCAGTACTTC. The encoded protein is CASSIAGGGDYEQYF.